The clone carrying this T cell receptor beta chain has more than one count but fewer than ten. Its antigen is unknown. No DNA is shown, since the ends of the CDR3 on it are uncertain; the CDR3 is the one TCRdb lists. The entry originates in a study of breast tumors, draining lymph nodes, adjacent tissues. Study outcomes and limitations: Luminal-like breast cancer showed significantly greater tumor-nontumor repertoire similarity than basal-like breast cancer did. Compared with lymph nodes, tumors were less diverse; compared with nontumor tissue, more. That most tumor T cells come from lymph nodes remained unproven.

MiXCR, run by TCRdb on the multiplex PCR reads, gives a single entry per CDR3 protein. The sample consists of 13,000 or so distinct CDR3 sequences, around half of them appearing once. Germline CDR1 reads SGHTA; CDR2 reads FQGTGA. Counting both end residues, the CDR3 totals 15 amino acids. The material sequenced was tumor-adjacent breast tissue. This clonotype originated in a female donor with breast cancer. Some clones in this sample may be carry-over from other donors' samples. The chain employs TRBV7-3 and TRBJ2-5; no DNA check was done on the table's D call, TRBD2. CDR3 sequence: CASSFGGGAPGAQYF.